This T cell receptor beta chain came from a study of low-dose radiotherapy and immunotherapy resistance in tumors. The CDR3 has 14 amino acids. TRAV- and TRBV-specific primers were used for first-strand cDNA, which covered alpha and beta chains. A constant-region primer paired with the V-primer adapter amplified TCRs over approximately 18 PCR cycles. TCRdb re-called the reads through MiXCR, storing one row per CDR3 protein. Of 8,800 or so distinct CDR3 sequences in the sample, roughly 75% are singletons; the top ten hold approximately 1.4%. This TCR was recovered from a human donor with advanced metastatic prostate, ovarian, gallbladder or colorectal cancer (not recorded which). This table probably holds off-target reads from a library built for another chain. V gene TRBV21-1 combines with J gene TRBJ2-7; the D call in the table, TRBD1, was not verified against the DNA. TRBV21-1 counts as a pseudogene. The CDR3 region is CASSKGGGAYEQYF. The CDR3 bases are TGTGCCAGCAGCAAAGGGGGGGGTGCATACGAGCAGTACTTC.